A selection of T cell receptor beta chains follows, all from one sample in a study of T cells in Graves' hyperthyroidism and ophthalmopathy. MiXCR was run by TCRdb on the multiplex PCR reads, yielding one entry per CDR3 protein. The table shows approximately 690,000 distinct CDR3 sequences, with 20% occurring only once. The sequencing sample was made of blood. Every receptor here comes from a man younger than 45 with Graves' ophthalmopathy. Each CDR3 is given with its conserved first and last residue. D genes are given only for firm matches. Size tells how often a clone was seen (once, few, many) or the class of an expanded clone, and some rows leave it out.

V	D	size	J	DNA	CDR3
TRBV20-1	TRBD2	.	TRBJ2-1	TGCAGTGCTTACGACTTTTCCAGCGGGAGCACTGAGCAGTTCTTC	CSAYDFSSGSTEQFF
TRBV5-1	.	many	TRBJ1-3	TGCGCCAGCAGGGACCCCTCTGGAAACACCATATATTTT	CASRDPSGNTIYF
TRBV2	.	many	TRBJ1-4	TGTGCCAGCAGTGGTGAGGTGTTGGTGTCAACTAATGAAAAACTGTTTTTT	CASSGEVLVSTNEKLFF
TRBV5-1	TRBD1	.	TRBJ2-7	TGCGCCAGCAAGGACAGGGTCTCCTACGAGCAGTACTTC	CASKDRVSYEQYF
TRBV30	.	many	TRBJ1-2	TGTGCCTGGGCAGACTGGGCTAACTATGGCTACACCTTC	CAWADWANYGYTF
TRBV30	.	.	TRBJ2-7	TGTGCCTGGTCCCTCGGGACCCAGAGCGCCTACGAGCAGTACTTC	CAWSLGTQSAYEQYF
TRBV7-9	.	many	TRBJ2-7	TGTGCCAGCAGCTTCTCGACCGACAGCGACTACGAGCAGTACTTC	CASSFSTDSDYEQYF
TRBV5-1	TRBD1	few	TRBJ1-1	TGCGCCAGCAGCTTGGCAGGGGGCGACCTCACTGAAGCTTTCTTT	CASSLAGGDLTEAFF
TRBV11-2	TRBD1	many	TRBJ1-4	TGTGCCAGCAGCGCCAGGGGGCTTGGTGAAAAACTGTTTTTT	CASSARGLGEKLFF
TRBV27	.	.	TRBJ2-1	TGTGCCAGCAAGAGCCTGGGGGTCGGCAATGAGCAGTTCTTC	CASKSLGVGNEQFF
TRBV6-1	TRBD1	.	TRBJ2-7	TGTGCCAGCGGGACAGGGAACGAGCAGTACTTC	CASGTGNEQYF
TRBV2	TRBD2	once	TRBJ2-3	TGTGCCAGCAGTGAATTTGTTAGGACTAGCGGGATACGAGATACGCAGTATTTT	CASSEFVRTSGIRDTQYF
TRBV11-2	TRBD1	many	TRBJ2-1	TGTGCCAGCAGCTTAGGAGGGGGCTGGGGCAATGAGCAGTTCTTC	CASSLGGGWGNEQFF
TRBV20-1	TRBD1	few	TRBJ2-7	TGCAGTGCTACCGGGACAGGGGTCGAGCAGTACTTC	CSATGTGVEQYF
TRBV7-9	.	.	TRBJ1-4	TGTGCCAGCAGCTTAGTTTCAAGGGGCGCACGGGAAAAACTGTTTTTT	CASSLVSRGAREKLFF
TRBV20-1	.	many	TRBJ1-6	TGCAGTGCTGCTTTAGGTGGCGGCGGACCCCTCCACTTT	CSAALGGGGPLHF
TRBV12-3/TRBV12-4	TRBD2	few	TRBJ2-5	TGTGCCAGCAGCCTGACTAGCGAGATCCGAGAGACCCAGTACTTC	CASSLTSEIRETQYF
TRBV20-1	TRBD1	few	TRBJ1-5	TGCAGTGCTAGAGAGACAGGGGGTGGCAATCAGCCCCAGCATTTT	CSARETGGGNQPQHF
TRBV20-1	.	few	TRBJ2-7	TGCAGTGCTCCGGACCGTAGGAGCTACGAGCAGTACTTC	CSAPDRRSYEQYF
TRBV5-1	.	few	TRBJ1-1	TGCGCCAGCGGAGAAGGGGGCACTGAAGCTTTCTTT	CASGEGGTEAFF
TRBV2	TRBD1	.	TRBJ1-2	TGTGCCAGCAGAGTGACAGGGAACTATGGCTACACCTTC	CASRVTGNYGYTF
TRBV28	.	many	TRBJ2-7	TGTGCCAGCAGTTCGCGGACATTGTCCTACGAGCAGTACTTC	CASSSRTLSYEQYF
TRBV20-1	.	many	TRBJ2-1	TGCAGTGCTAGGGGTCGACCAGCGGGCAAATTCTACAATGAGCAGTTCTTC	CSARGRPAGKFYNEQFF
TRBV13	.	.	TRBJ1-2	TGTGCCAGCAGTTCCCCCCAGATCCGCCATGGCTACACCTTC	CASSSPQIRHGYTF
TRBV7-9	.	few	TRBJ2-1	TGTGCCAGCAGCCTTGGAGGGCCTTGGAATGAGCAGTTCTTC	CASSLGGPWNEQFF
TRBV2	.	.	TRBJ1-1	TGTGCCAGCACCGAGGAGGGGGGGACTGAAGCTTTCTTT	CASTEEGGTEAFF
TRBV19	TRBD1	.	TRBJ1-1	TGTGCCAGTAGGCAATTAACAGGGGGACGTACTGAAGCTTTCTTT	CASRQLTGGRTEAFF
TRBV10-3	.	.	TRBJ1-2	TGTGCCATCAGTGAGTCGAAGGGAGACTACACCTTC	CAISESKGDYTF
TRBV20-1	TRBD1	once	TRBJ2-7	TGCAGTGCTAGAGACGGCAGGGGGTACGAGCAGTACTTC	CSARDGRGYEQYF
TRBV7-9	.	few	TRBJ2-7	TGTGCCAGCAGCCCCGTGGAACGGGACGAGCAGTACTTC	CASSPVERDEQYF
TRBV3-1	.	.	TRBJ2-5	TGTGCCAGCAGCCAAGTGAGCGTTTTGGGGACCCAGTACTTC	CASSQVSVLGTQYF
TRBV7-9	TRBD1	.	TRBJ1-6	TGTGCCAGCAGCTCGGACAGGGCCACCTATAATTCACCCCTCCACTTT	CASSSDRATYNSPLHF
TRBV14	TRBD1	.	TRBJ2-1	TGTGTCAGCAGCCAAGACGGGACAGGGGCGGGCAATGAGCAGTTCTTC	CVSSQDGTGAGNEQFF
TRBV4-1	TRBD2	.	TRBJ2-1	TGCGCCAGCAGCCAAGAGGGGACTAGCGGGGGGATCTCTTTTGAGCAGTTCTTC	CASSQEGTSGGISFEQFF
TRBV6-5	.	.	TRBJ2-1	TGTGCCAGCAGTTCTGGGGAAGGGTTAGGGCAGTTCTTC	CASSSGEGLGQFF
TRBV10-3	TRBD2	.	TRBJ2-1	TGTGCCATCAGTGAGAGGTTAGCGGGAGGGGATAATGAGCAGTTCTTC	CAISERLAGGDNEQFF
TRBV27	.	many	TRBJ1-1	TGTGCCAGCAGCAGGGTGGGAACTGAAGCTTTCTTT	CASSRVGTEAFF
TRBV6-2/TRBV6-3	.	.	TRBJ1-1	TGTGCCAGCAGTCCCACGTATTCGGAGGTTGAAGCTTTCTTT	CASSPTYSEVEAFF
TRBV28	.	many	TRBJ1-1	TGTGCCAGCAGTTCGGGATTCAGGGGAGCTTTCTTT	CASSSGFRGAFF
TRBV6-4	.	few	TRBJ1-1	TGTGCCAGCAGTGACGCCTCAGGTAAAGCCTTCTTT	CASSDASGKAFF
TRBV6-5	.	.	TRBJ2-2	TGTGCCAGCAGTTACTCGGGGGGAATGTCGGACACCGGGGAGCTGTTTTTT	CASSYSGGMSDTGELFF
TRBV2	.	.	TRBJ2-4	TGTGCCAGCAGTGCAAGTAGAGCCAAAAACATTCAGTACTTC	CASSASRAKNIQYF
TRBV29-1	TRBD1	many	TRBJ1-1	TGCAGCGTCGAGGGACAGGGCCCTGAAGCTTTCTTT	CSVEGQGPEAFF
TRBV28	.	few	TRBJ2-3	TGTGCCAGTACCGGGGGCAGGGTATTTGGCACAGATACGCAGTATTTT	CASTGGRVFGTDTQYF
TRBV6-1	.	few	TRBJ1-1	TGTGCCAGCAGTTATGACCAATCAATTAGCGGCACTGAAGCTTTCTTT	CASSYDQSISGTEAFF
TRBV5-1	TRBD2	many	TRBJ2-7	TGCGCCAGCATGGGGGGGTCGATCTACGAGCAGTACTTC	CASMGGSIYEQYF
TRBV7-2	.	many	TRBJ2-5	TGTGCCAGCAGCCCTGGGACATACGGCGAGACCCAGTACTTC	CASSPGTYGETQYF
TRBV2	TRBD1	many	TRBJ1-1	TGTGCCAGCAGGCCCGGGACAGGGGGGTACACTGAAGCTTTCTTT	CASRPGTGGYTEAFF
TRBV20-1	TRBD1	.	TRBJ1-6	TGCAGTGCTTACGAGGGGGCCTCTGGATCACCCCTCCACTTT	CSAYEGASGSPLHF
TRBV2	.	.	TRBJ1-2	TGTGCCAGCAGTGAAGCGCTTCGGGGAGGGGGTGGCTACACCTTC	CASSEALRGGGGYTF
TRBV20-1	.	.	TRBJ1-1	TGCAGTGCTAGAGGAGGGAAGGGGATGAACACTGAAGCTTTCTTT	CSARGGKGMNTEAFF
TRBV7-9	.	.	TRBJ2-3	TGTGCCAGCATGCTCTTCCCCGGACCTAGCACAGATACGCAGTATTTT	CASMLFPGPSTDTQYF
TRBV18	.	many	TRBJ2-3	TGTGCCAGTCAACAGGGAACAGATACGCAGTATTTT	CASQQGTDTQYF
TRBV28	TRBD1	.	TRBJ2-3	TGTGCCAGCAGGGAGACAGGGGGATTCACAGATACGCAGTATTTT	CASRETGGFTDTQYF
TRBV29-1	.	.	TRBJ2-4	TGCAGCGTTAGAGAAGTAGCCAAAAACATTCAGTACTTC	CSVREVAKNIQYF
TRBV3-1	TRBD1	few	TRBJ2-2	TGTGCCAGCAGCTTCCCGGACAGGGGCCCGAACACCGGGGAGCTGTTTTTT	CASSFPDRGPNTGELFF
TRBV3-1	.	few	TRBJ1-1	TGTGCCAGCAGCCAAGGGGGGAGCGAGGGTGCTTTCTTT	CASSQGGSEGAFF